This is a list of T cell receptor beta chains from one sample in a study of cytomegalovirus exposure and HLA in healthy donors. The data were produced by immunoSEQ multiplex PCR, yet TCRdb's version contains in-frame clones alone and is incomplete. This sample carries about 150,000 clones, under 85% of them seen once, and the ten largest clones take more than 4%. Sequencing was performed on PBMCs. The receptors originated from a man aged 18 to 30 in good health and CMV-seronegative. The CDR3 runs from the conserved cysteine through the conserved F or W. D genes are given only for firm matches. Expanded clones are given a class, and other clones once, few, many or no size at all.

abundance	d_gene	v_gene	j_gene	CDR3aa	CDR3nt
NA	NA	TRBV18	TRBJ2-7	CASRVSYEQYF	TGTGCCAGCCGAGTATCCTACGAGCAGTACTTC
NA	NA	TRBV11-2	TRBJ1-6	CASSFPYRLGVNSPLHF	TGTGCCAGCAGCTTTCCCTACAGGTTAGGGGTTAATTCACCCCTCCACTTT
once	NA	TRBV11-2	TRBJ1-5	CASSLDRGEGEPQHF	TGTGCCAGCAGCTTAGATCGGGGGGAGGGGGAGCCCCAGCATTTT
NA	NA	TRBV27	TRBJ2-1	CASSFQSYNEQFF	TGTGCCAGCAGTTTCCAATCCTACAATGAGCAGTTCTTC
NA	TRBD2	TRBV6-4	TRBJ2-1	CASSSMAGGLRNEQFF	TGTGCCAGCAGTTCCATGGCGGGAGGATTGAGGAATGAGCAGTTCTTC
NA	NA	TRBV27	TRBJ2-3	CASRYSGRVLADTQYF	TGTGCCAGCAGATACTCGGGCAGGGTTCTCGCAGATACGCAGTATTTT
NA	TRBD2	TRBV7-3	TRBJ2-3	CASSPGLAADTQYF	TGTGCCAGCAGCCCTGGACTAGCTGCAGATACGCAGTATTTT
few	NA	TRBV7-6	TRBJ1-1	CASSLMTATMNTEAFF	TGTGCCAGCAGCTTAATGACAGCCACGATGAACACTGAAGCTTTCTTT
NA	NA	TRBV6-4	TRBJ1-2	CASSDHAGIYYGYTF	TGTGCCAGCAGTGACCACGCCGGGATATACTATGGCTACACCTTC
NA	TRBD1	TRBV19	TRBJ2-7	CASRKPGQSYEQYF	TGTGCCAGTAGAAAGCCGGGACAGAGCTACGAGCAGTACTTC
NA	TRBD2	TRBV5-1	TRBJ2-1	CASGNAGGYNEQFF	TGCGCCAGCGGGAACGCGGGAGGGTACAATGAGCAGTTCTTC
once	TRBD1	TRBV29-1	TRBJ1-1	CSVQFWGQRNTEAFF	TGCAGCGTTCAGTTTTGGGGACAGAGGAACACTGAAGCTTTCTTT
NA	TRBD1	TRBV6-6	TRBJ2-2	CASSTGQAVRSGELFF	TGTGCCAGCAGCACCGGACAGGCTGTAAGGTCCGGGGAGCTGTTTTTT
NA	NA	TRBV5-8	TRBJ2-3	CASSTYTRPKHTQYF	TGTGCCAGCAGCACGTATACTCGCCCGAAACATACGCAGTATTTT
NA	NA	TRBV29-1	TRBJ1-4	CSAAQGRGEKLFF	TGCAGCGCCGCCCAGGGGAGGGGTGAAAAACTGTTTTTT
NA	TRBD2	TRBV19	TRBJ2-1	CASSIAGGPIEQFF	TGTGCCAGTAGTATAGCGGGAGGGCCGATTGAGCAGTTCTTC
many	TRBD1	TRBV13	TRBJ2-7	CASSFGGTGAREQYF	TGTGCCAGCAGCTTTGGCGGGACAGGGGCCCGCGAGCAGTACTTC
NA	TRBD2	TRBV5-1	TRBJ2-3	CASSLAASGGRTDTQYF	TGCGCCAGCAGCTTGGCGGCTAGCGGGGGCCGCACAGATACGCAGTATTTT
NA	NA	TRBV9	TRBJ2-3	CASSVVEVSDTQYF	TGTGCCAGCAGCGTAGTAGAGGTCTCAGATACGCAGTATTTT
NA	NA	TRBV30	TRBJ1-6	CAWSEQGRGESPLHF	TGTGCCTGGAGTGAACAGGGCAGGGGAGAGTCACCCCTCCACTTT
NA	NA	TRBV19	TRBJ2-2	CASSGVGAGELFF	TGTGCCAGTAGCGGTGTGGGCGCCGGGGAGCTGTTTTTT
NA	NA	TRBV9	TRBJ1-1	CASSPQEGTLTEAFF	TGTGCCAGCAGCCCACAGGAAGGTACATTAACTGAAGCTTTCTTT
once	TRBD2	TRBV7-6	TRBJ2-5	CASRLAGGPPETQYF	TGTGCCAGCAGGCTAGCGGGAGGACCCCCCGAGACCCAGTACTTC
NA	TRBD1	TRBV7-8	TRBJ1-1	CASSREGAAGMNTEAFF	TGTGCCAGCAGCCGAGAGGGGGCGGCAGGGATGAACACTGAAGCTTTCTTT
NA	NA	TRBV5-1	TRBJ2-7	CASSLSPSESYEQYF	TGCGCCAGCAGCTTGTCCCCTTCGGAGTCCTACGAGCAGTACTTC
NA	NA	TRBV11-2	TRBJ2-3	CASSLAAGGFSLATQYF	TGTGCCAGCAGCTTAGCGGCAGGGGGGTTCTCTTTGGCCACGCAGTATTTT
NA	TRBD1	TRBV28	TRBJ2-7	CASSGQGGRTYEQYF	TGTGCCAGCAGCGGACAGGGGGGAAGAACCTACGAGCAGTACTTC
NA	TRBD2	TRBV27	TRBJ2-7	CASSPRGGSDEQYF	TGTGCCAGCAGTCCCCGCGGCGGGAGCGACGAGCAGTACTTC
few	TRBD1	TRBV27	TRBJ1-5	CASSFGQGNQPQHF	TGTGCCAGCAGTTTTGGACAGGGGAATCAGCCCCAGCATTTT
NA	TRBD2	TRBV28	TRBJ2-7	CASSLDVASGRYEQYF	TGTGCCAGCAGTTTAGATGTCGCTAGCGGACGCTACGAGCAGTACTTC
NA	TRBD2	TRBV27	TRBJ2-5	CASRPGLAESETQYF	TGTGCCAGCAGACCGGGACTAGCTGAATCCGAGACCCAGTACTTC
NA	TRBD1	TRBV28	TRBJ1-1	CASGQWGQGGTEAFF	TGTGCCAGCGGCCAGTGGGGACAGGGAGGTACTGAAGCTTTCTTT
NA	NA	TRBV6-1	TRBJ2-1	CASSEYADRFGEQFF	TGTGCCAGCAGTGAATATGCAGACAGGTTCGGTGAGCAGTTCTTC
NA	NA	TRBV19	TRBJ2-2	CASSNILRELFF	TGTGCCAGTAGTAACATCCTCCGGGAGCTGTTTTTT
NA	TRBD1	TRBV7-2	TRBJ1-1	CASSLRGQPNTHLNTEAFF	TGTGCCAGCAGCTTACGGGGACAGCCGAATACCCATCTGAACACTGAAGCTTTCTTT
NA	NA	TRBV7-9	TRBJ2-2	CASSLARQLNTGELFF	TGTGCCAGCAGCTTAGCGAGGCAGCTGAACACCGGGGAGCTGTTTTTT
few	TRBD1	TRBV18	TRBJ1-1	CASSPQGANTEAFF	TGTGCCAGCTCACCACAGGGGGCGAACACTGAAGCTTTCTTT
once	NA	TRBV27	TRBJ1-5	CASSTATATKPQHF	TGTGCCAGCAGTACAGCGACAGCTACTAAGCCCCAGCATTTT
NA	TRBD1	TRBV6-1	TRBJ2-7	CASSEDRGLSYEQYF	TGTGCCAGCAGTGAAGACAGGGGTCTTTCCTACGAGCAGTACTTC
NA	TRBD2	TRBV11-2	TRBJ2-5	CASGEREGAETQYF	TGTGCCAGCGGGGAGCGGGAGGGTGCGGAGACCCAGTACTTC
NA	TRBD2	TRBV5-1	TRBJ2-2	CASSLLAGRRTGELFF	TGCGCCAGCAGCTTGCTAGCGGGACGCCGGACCGGGGAGCTGTTTTTT
NA	TRBD1	TRBV4-1	TRBJ1-3	CASSQVAGTGAYPIYF	TGCGCCAGCAGCCAAGTCGCCGGGACAGGGGCGTACCCCATATATTTT
NA	NA	TRBV29-1	TRBJ2-1	CSGIAGTTYNNEQFF	TGCAGCGGGATCGCCGGGACAACTTACAACAATGAGCAGTTCTTC
NA	NA	TRBV7-3	TRBJ1-2	CASSFNRDGYTF	TGTGCCAGCAGCTTCAACAGGGACGGCTACACCTTC
once	NA	TRBV7-9	TRBJ1-1	CASSLGRRTEAFF	TGTGCCAGCAGCTTAGGCCGGAGAACTGAAGCTTTCTTT
NA	NA	TRBV7-9	TRBJ2-3	CASSLGGFAQYF	TGTGCCAGCAGCTTGGGGGGTTTTGCGCAGTATTTT